This TCR beta chain is from a study of identical twins. Every donor was a healthy Caucasian. To note about this clonotype: Its matching antigen is unknown.

The study, taken as a whole, reports: With monozygotic twins, out-of-frame TCR alpha sharing exceeded what models estimated.

The CDR3 consists of 14 residues. The ends lost 5 bases at V and 9 bases at J; junction bases unmatched: 6. Per germline, CDR1 SGHTA and CDR2 FQGNSA. Each cDNA held unique molecular identifiers, and template switching gave it a universal primer site. MiXCR, run by TCRdb on the 5' RACE reads, gives a single entry per CDR3 protein. The sample contains 400,000 to 500,000 distinct CDR3 sequences, around 18% of which appear only once. The sequence was collected from a man aged 45-60 years in good health. The rearrangement joins TRBV7-2 to TRBJ1-6; 8 positions match TRBD1. The sequencing sample was made of naive T cells sorted from blood. This CDR3 reads CASSQRQGSSPLHF. The CDR3 bases are TGTGCCAGCAGCCAGAGACAGGGGAGTTCACCCCTCCACTTT.